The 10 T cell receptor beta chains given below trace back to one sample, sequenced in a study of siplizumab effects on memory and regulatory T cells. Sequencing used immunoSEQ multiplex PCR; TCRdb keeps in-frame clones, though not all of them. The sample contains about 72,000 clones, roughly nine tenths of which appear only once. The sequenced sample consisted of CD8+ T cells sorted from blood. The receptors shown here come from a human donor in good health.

The CDR3 DNA reads as TGTGCCAGCAGCTTGGCCGGGACACAAACCGAGCAGTACTTC. This encodes CASSLAGTQTEQYF. The gene calls are TRBV5-6 and TRBJ2-7; tentatively, D is TRBD1 (6 bases). Germline V gene sequence: CDR1 SGHDT, CDR2 YYEEEE. This CDR3 contains 14 residues. Trimming pared 0 bases from V and 6 bases from J, leaving 13 bases between. The whole variable domain, remainder taken from reference TRBV5-6 and TRBJ2-7, is DAGVTQSPTHLIKTRGQQVTLRCSPKSGHDTVSWYQQALGQGPQFIFQYYEEEERQRGNFPDRFSGHQFPNYSSELNVNALLLGDSALYLCASSLAGTQTEQYFGPGTRLTVT.

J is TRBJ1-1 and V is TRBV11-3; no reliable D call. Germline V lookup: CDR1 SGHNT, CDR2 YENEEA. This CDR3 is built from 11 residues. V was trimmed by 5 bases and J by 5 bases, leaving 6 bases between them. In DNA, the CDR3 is TGTGCCAGCAGCAAAGGGACTGAAGCTTTCTTT. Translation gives CASSKGTEAFF.

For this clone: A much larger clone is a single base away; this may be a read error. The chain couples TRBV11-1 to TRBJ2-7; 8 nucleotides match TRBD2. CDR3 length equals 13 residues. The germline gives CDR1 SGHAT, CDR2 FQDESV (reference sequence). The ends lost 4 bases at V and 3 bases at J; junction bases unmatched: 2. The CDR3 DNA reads TGTGCCAGCAGCTGGGGACTAGTCTACGAGCAGTACTTC. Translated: CASSWGLVYEQYF.

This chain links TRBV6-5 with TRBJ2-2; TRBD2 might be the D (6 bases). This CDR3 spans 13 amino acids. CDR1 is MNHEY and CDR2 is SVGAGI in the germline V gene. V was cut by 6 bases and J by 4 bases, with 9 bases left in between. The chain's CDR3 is CASRGGLTGELFF. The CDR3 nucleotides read TGTGCCAGCAGGGGGGGTCTCACCGGGGAGCTGTTTTTT.

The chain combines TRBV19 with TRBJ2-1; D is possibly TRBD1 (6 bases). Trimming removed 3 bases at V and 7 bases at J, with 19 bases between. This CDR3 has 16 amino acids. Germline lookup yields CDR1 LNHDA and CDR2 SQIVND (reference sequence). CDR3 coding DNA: TGTGCCAGTAGTATTAGGTTGGGGGCGTCAAGGAATGAGCAGTTCTTC. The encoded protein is CASSIRLGASRNEQFF.

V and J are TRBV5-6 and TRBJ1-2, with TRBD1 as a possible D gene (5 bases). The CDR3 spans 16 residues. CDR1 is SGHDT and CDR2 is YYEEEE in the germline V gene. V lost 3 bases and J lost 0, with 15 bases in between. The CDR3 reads CASSSFWQGPNYGYTF. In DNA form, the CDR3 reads TGTGCCAGCAGCTCCTTTTGGCAGGGACCTAACTATGGCTACACCTTC.

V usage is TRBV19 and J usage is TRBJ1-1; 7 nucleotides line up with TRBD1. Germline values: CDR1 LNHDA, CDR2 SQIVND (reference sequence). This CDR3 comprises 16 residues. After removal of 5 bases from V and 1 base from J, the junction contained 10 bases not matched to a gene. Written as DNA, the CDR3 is TGTGCCAGTAGTTTTCTATTAGGACAGGAGAACACTGAAGCTTTCTTT. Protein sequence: CASSFLLGQENTEAFF.

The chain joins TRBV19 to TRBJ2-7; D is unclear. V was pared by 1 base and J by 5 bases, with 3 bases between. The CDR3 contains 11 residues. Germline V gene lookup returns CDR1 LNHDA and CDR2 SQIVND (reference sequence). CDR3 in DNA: TGTGCCAGTAGTATAGGGAACGAGCAGTACTTC. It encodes CASSIGNEQYF.

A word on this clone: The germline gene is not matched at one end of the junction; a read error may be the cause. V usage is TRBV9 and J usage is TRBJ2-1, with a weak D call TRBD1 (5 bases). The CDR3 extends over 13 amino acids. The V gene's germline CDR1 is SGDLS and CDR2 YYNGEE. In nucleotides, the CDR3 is TGTGCCAGCAGCGTACCCCTGCAGGGTGAGAAGTTCTTC. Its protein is CASSVPLQGEKFF.

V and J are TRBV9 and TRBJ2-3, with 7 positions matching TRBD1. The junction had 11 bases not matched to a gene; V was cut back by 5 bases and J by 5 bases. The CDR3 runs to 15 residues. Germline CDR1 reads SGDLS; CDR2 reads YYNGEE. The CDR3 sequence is CASRLSGGALDTQYF. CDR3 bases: TGTGCCAGCAGACTTTCAGGGGGAGCACTAGATACGCAGTATTTT. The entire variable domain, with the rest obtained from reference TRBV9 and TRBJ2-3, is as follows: DSGVTQTPKHLITATGQRVTLRCSPRSGDLSVYWYQQSLDQGLQFLIQYYNGEERAKGNILERFSAQQFPDLHSELNLSSLELGDSALYFCASRLSGGALDTQYFGPGTRLTVL.